These 3 T cell receptor beta chains originate from one sample sequenced in a study of early T cells in non-severe SARS-CoV-2 infection. TCRdb independently ran MiXCR on the 5' RACE reads; one entry per CDR3 protein. The data contain 20,000 to 25,000 distinct CDR3 sequences, about 5.1% of them singletons. Sample: whole blood. The receptors shown here come from an adult who was a healthcare worker with PCR-confirmed SARS-CoV-2 infection or an uninfected control (not recorded which).

There are a few counts of this clonotype. The rearrangement uses TRBV20-1 and TRBJ1-2, with 9 positions matching TRBD1. CDR1 and CDR2 from the germline V gene are DFQATT and SNEGSKA (reference sequence). The length of the CDR3 is 16 residues. The V and J ends lost 0 bases and 4 bases, in that order; junction bases with no gene match: 9. The CDR3: CSAREGGTGKGYGYTF. Written as DNA, the CDR3 is TGCAGTGCTAGAGAAGGAGGGACAGGGAAAGGCTATGGCTACACCTTC.

The chain is built from TRBV7-2 and TRBJ2-6; 9 bases are a match to TRBD1. V was pared by 6 bases and J by 3 bases, with 6 bases of the junction left unmatched. Germline CDR1 is SGHTA and CDR2 is FQGNSA. The CDR3 is 16 residues long. CDR3 loop: CASSQQGASGANVLTF. The CDR3 bases are TGTGCCAGCAGTCAACAGGGGGCTAGTGGGGCCAACGTCCTGACTTTC.

This clonotype is labeled medium-sized. The V call is TRBV7-3, the J call TRBJ2-3; 9 bases are a match to TRBD1. This CDR3 has 16 amino acids. The germline gives CDR1 SGHTA, CDR2 FQGTGA. The V and J ends lost 1 base and 4 bases, in that order; junction bases with no gene match: 6. CDR3 sequence reads: CASSLNPGQGADTQYF. In nucleotides, the CDR3 is TGTGCCAGCAGCTTAAACCCGGGACAGGGAGCAGATACGCAGTATTTT.